This T cell receptor beta chain was observed in a study of shared clonotypes between healthy human individuals. Notes on the study in general: Larger estimated richness was generally recorded for naive subsets relative to memory subsets. Blood was the only sampled material, and tissue repertoires likely differ.

The table came from immunoSEQ multiplex PCR; TCRdb's copy has only in-frame clones and leaves some out. The repertoire holds 2 million to 2.5 million clones, with about 92% as singletons. Concerning this clone: Its antigen is unknown.

The sequence was obtained from a man aged 18 to 29 in good health. Some clones in this sample may be carry-over from other donors' samples. Sample: naive CD4+ T cells from PBMCs. Indicated subset: CD45RA+ positively selected.

The CDR3 DNA follows: TGTGCCAGCAGCTGGGGGACAGGGGGGAATCAGCCCCAGCATTTT. This translates into CASSWGTGGNQPQHF. This sequence joins TRBV2 and TRBJ1-5, with 11 bases that match TRBD1. CDR1 and CDR2 from the germline V gene are SNHLY and FYNNEI. This CDR3 region has 15 residues. J lost 4 bases, V lost 6 bases, and 5 bases had no gene match.